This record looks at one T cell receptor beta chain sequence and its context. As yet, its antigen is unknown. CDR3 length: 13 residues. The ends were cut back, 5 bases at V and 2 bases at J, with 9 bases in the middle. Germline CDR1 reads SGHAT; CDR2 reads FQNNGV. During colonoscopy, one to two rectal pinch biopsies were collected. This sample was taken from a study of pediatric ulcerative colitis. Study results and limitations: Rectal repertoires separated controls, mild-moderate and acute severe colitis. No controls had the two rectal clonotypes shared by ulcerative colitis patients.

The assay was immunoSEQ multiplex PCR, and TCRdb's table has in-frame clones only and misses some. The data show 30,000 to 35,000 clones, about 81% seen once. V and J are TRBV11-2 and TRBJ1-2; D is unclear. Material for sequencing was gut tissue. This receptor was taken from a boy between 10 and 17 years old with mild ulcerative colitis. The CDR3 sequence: CASSPGLNYGYTF. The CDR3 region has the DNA TGTGCCAGCAGCCCAGGACTCAACTATGGCTACACCTTC.